Listed below are T cell receptor beta chains from one sample, sequenced in a study of response to subunit inactivated influenza vaccine. TCRdb recomputed calls from the RT-PCR reads with MiXCR, one row per CDR3 protein. The sample contains hundreds of thousands of distinct CDR3 sequences, approximately 15% of which appear only once. Sequencing used PBMCs from blood, obtained 14 to 15 days before vaccination. These receptors were taken from a man aged 50 to 60 who received an inactivated influenza vaccine. CDR3s include the opening cysteine and the closing phenylalanine or tryptophan. Fields, in order: V gene, J gene, D gene, clone size, CDR3 DNA, CDR3 protein. D genes are given only for firm matches. The size of a clone is reported for some rows only, either as once, few or many, or as a class for expanded clones.

>TRBV28|TRBJ1-2|-|few
TGTGCCAGCAGCCGGACCGGGCGGGGAGGCTACACCTTC
CASSRTGRGGYTF
>TRBV30|TRBJ2-1|-|-
TGTGCCTGGAGTGTACGTAGCAGGCTCCAACAAGAGCAGTTCTTC
CAWSVRSRLQQEQFF
>TRBV5-6|TRBJ2-3|-|few
TGTGCCAGCAGCTTTATGGATACGCAGTATTTT
CASSFMDTQYF
>TRBV5-1|TRBJ2-2|-|many
TGCGCCAGCAGCGAGGGGTGGAGCACCGGGGAGCTGTTTTTT
CASSEGWSTGELFF
>TRBV7-2|TRBJ2-3|-|few
TGTGCCAGCAATCCATGGGAGTTCACAGATACGCAGTATTTT
CASNPWEFTDTQYF
>TRBV4-3|TRBJ1-6|-|few
TGCGCCAGCAGCCAAGTTACAGGGAGGAGTTCACCCCTCCACTTT
CASSQVTGRSSPLHF
>TRBV4-2|TRBJ2-3|TRBD2|-
TGTGCCAGCAGCCGAGTACTAGCGGGTGTTGGTACAGATACGCAGTATTTT
CASSRVLAGVGTDTQYF
>TRBV5-1|TRBJ2-5|TRBD1|few
TGCGCCAGCAGCCACCCGGGACAGGGGAGAGAGGAGACCCAGTACTTC
CASSHPGQGREETQYF
>TRBV7-8|TRBJ2-2|-|-
TGTGCCAGCAGTCGCGGGACTTGGAACACCGGGGAGCTGTTTTTT
CASSRGTWNTGELFF
>TRBV28|TRBJ2-7|TRBD2|many
TGTGCCAGCAGCCAGCGGCTAGCGGGCTCCTACGAGCAGTACTTC
CASSQRLAGSYEQYF
>TRBV9|TRBJ1-2|TRBD1|many
TGTGCCAGCAGCGAAAAACAGGGGAACTATGGCTACACCTTC
CASSEKQGNYGYTF
>TRBV9|TRBJ1-4|-|few
TGTGCCAGCAGCGTAGGGGGGCCGAAGCAGGAAAAACTGTTTTTT
CASSVGGPKQEKLFF
>TRBV4-2|TRBJ2-3|-|-
TGTGCCAGCAGCCAGTTAGAAGTAGATCCGAGTTGGGATACGCAGTATTTT
CASSQLEVDPSWDTQYF
>TRBV25-1|TRBJ2-5|-|few
TGTGCCAGCAACGGCGACCTCCCAGTGGCCCAGTACTTC
CASNGDLPVAQYF
>TRBV5-1|TRBJ2-2|-|-
TGCGCCAGCAACATAGGGAACACCGGGGAGCTGTTTTTT
CASNIGNTGELFF
>TRBV12-3/TRBV12-4|TRBJ1-4|-|few
TGTGCCAGCAGTTTCGGCAGTTATAATGAAAAACTGTTTTTT
CASSFGSYNEKLFF
>TRBV4-2|TRBJ1-5|-|few
TGTGCCAGCAGCCAAGACAGGGTACGGAGCAATCAGCCCCAGCATTTT
CASSQDRVRSNQPQHF
>TRBV15|TRBJ1-6|TRBD1|many
TGTGCCACCAGCGGGGACAGGGGCTATAATTCACCCCTCCACTTT
CATSGDRGYNSPLHF
>TRBV7-2|TRBJ2-5|-|-
TGTGCCAGCAGCTTAGGTGTGGGGGCGGAGGAGACCCAGTACTTC
CASSLGVGAEETQYF
>TRBV9|TRBJ2-1|-|few
TGTGCCAGCAGCCCTCGCCCGACATCTTCCAATGAGCAGTTCTTC
CASSPRPTSSNEQFF
>TRBV21-1|TRBJ2-1|-|-
TGTGCCAGCAGCGTAATTCTAGCCCCCAATGAGCAGTTCTTC
CASSVILAPNEQFF
>TRBV7-2|TRBJ2-7|TRBD2|few
TGTGCCAGCAGCTTAGGGGGACTAGCGGGGGCAACCTACGAGCAGTACTTC
CASSLGGLAGATYEQYF
>TRBV4-2|TRBJ1-3|-|-
TGTGCCAGCAGCCAAGACAGACACTCTGGAAACACCATATATTTT
CASSQDRHSGNTIYF
>TRBV3-1|TRBJ2-7|TRBD2|-
TGTGCCAGCAGCCAAGTGGGTCTTACTAGCGGGAGGGCCTACGAGCAGTACTTC
CASSQVGLTSGRAYEQYF
>TRBV20-1|TRBJ1-2|-|-
TGCAGTGCTAGGACCTTAGCTAACTATGGCTACACCTTC
CSARTLANYGYTF
>TRBV12-3/TRBV12-4|TRBJ2-2|TRBD2|many
TGTGCCAGCAGTACCAGGACTAGCGGAGCGACCGGGGAGCTGTTTTTT
CASSTRTSGATGELFF
>TRBV12-3/TRBV12-4|TRBJ2-7|TRBD1|-
TGTGCCAGCAGTACGACAGGGATCCACGAGCAGTACTTC
CASSTTGIHEQYF
>TRBV7-9|TRBJ2-7|-|-
TGTGCCGTAAGGAGGGAGGTTAGGGACGAGCAGTACTTC
CAVRREVRDEQYF
>TRBV5-8|TRBJ2-2|-|few
TGTGCCAGCAGCTTGATGGGGACTCACACCGGGGAGCTGTTTTTT
CASSLMGTHTGELFF
>TRBV5-1|TRBJ2-5|-|-
TGCGCCAGCAGCTCTGGGAGACAGAAGTGGGAGACCCAGTACTTC
CASSSGRQKWETQYF
>TRBV6-1|TRBJ1-2|-|-
TGTGCCGGGAAACGGACAGCAAAGGATGGCTACACCTTC
CAGKRTAKDGYTF
>TRBV4-1|TRBJ1-1|-|few
TGCGCCAGCAGCCGCGGTTTGGTTAATGAAGCTTTCTTT
CASSRGLVNEAFF
>TRBV4-2|TRBJ2-7|TRBD2|few
TGTGCCAGCAGCCAAGGACTAGCGGGAGACCTGTACTTC
CASSQGLAGDLYF
>TRBV7-9|TRBJ2-7|TRBD1|few
TGTGCCAGCAGCTTAGTGGACAGGGGCCGGTACGAGCAGTACTTC
CASSLVDRGRYEQYF
>TRBV7-8|TRBJ1-4|TRBD1|few
TGTGCCAGCAGACCGACAGGGGGCAGAAGTGAAAAACTGTTTTTT
CASRPTGGRSEKLFF
>TRBV7-8|TRBJ2-1|-|-
TGTGCCAGCAGCCAGTTCAGCGGCTCCTACAATGAGCAGTTCTTC
CASSQFSGSYNEQFF
>TRBV4-3|TRBJ2-4|-|-
TGCGCCAGCAGCCAAGGAGGGCAGGGGAACATTCAGTACTTC
CASSQGGQGNIQYF
>TRBV15|TRBJ2-3|-|few
TGTGCCACCAGCAGAGATCCCGCGACAGGCCCACGCCCCCTAGGCACAGATACGCAGTATTTT
CATSRDPATGPRPLGTDTQYF
>TRBV5-1|TRBJ1-6|-|few
TGCGCCAGCAGCGCGGGTGGGGATAATTCACCCCTCCACTTT
CASSAGGDNSPLHF
>TRBV11-2|TRBJ2-1|TRBD2|few
TGTGCCAGCAGCCCCAGTCTAGCGGAATACAATGAGCAGTTCTTC
CASSPSLAEYNEQFF
>TRBV12-3/TRBV12-4|TRBJ2-1|-|-
TGTGCCAGCACCGCCGGCGGGTGGGAGCAGTTCTTC
CASTAGGWEQFF
>TRBV29-1|TRBJ2-7|TRBD1|-
TGCAGCGTTGAAATGCCGGGACAGGGCGGCGAGCAGTACTTC
CSVEMPGQGGEQYF
>TRBV4-3|TRBJ2-2|-|-
TGCGCCAGCAGCCAAGATCGACTAGTCGGGTCCGGGGAGCTGTTTTTT
CASSQDRLVGSGELFF
>TRBV29-1|TRBJ2-5|TRBD2|-
TGCAGCGTTGAAGATAGGGAGGGTAGGGGCAGGATGGCGTTTGGGACCCAGTACTTC
CSVEDREGRGRMAFGTQYF
>TRBV29-1|TRBJ2-7|TRBD1|-
TGCAGCGTTCAACAGGGGAATTACGAGCAGTACTTC
CSVQQGNYEQYF
>TRBV2|TRBJ2-2|-|-
TGTGCCAGCAGTGGAACTGGCGCCGGGGAGCTGTTTTTT
CASSGTGAGELFF
>TRBV14|TRBJ2-7|-|-
TGTGCCAGCAGCCAAGGGCTGGGGGGCGCAAGTGGCGGGCAGTACTTC
CASSQGLGGASGGQYF
>TRBV6-1|TRBJ2-5|TRBD2|few
TGTGCCAGCAGTCCCGACGCCGGGTCGACTAGCGGGAGGGTAGAGACCCAGTACTTC
CASSPDAGSTSGRVETQYF
>TRBV20-1|TRBJ2-2|TRBD1|many
TGCAGTGCTAGAGCCCAGGGGGCTGCCGGGGAGCTGTTTTTT
CSARAQGAAGELFF
>TRBV5-1|TRBJ1-4|-|few
TGCGCCAGCAGCTTCCAGGAACCAAGTGAAAAACTGTTTTTT
CASSFQEPSEKLFF
>TRBV6-1|TRBJ1-4|TRBD1|-
TGTGCCAGCAGTATGGACAGGTCTAATGAAAAACTGTTTTTT
CASSMDRSNEKLFF
>TRBV20-1|TRBJ2-6|-|-
TGCAGTGCTAGAGATCCGGGACGGAGCCGCTCTGGGGCCAACGTCCTGACTTTC
CSARDPGRSRSGANVLTF
>TRBV6-5|TRBJ2-1|TRBD1|many
TGTGCCAGCAGTTCCCGGGACAGGGGGCACAATGAGCAGTTCTTC
CASSSRDRGHNEQFF
>TRBV5-5|TRBJ2-5|-|-
TGTGCCAGCAGCTGGGGGTTAGCGGACCAAGAGACCCAGTACTTC
CASSWGLADQETQYF
>TRBV5-1|TRBJ2-1|TRBD2|few
TGCGCCAGCAGCTTGCTGACTAGCCGCGCCAATGAGCAGTTCTTC
CASSLLTSRANEQFF
>TRBV29-1|TRBJ2-7|-|-
TGCAGCGTTGAACCTAGCGACCGCTCCTACGAGCAGTACTTC
CSVEPSDRSYEQYF
>TRBV28|TRBJ2-5|-|-
TGTGCCAGCAGTTTATTCCTCGTGGAGACCCAGTACTTC
CASSLFLVETQYF
>TRBV12-3/TRBV12-4|TRBJ2-3|-|few
TGTGCCAGCTCGGACTCAAATACGCAGTATTTT
CASSDSNTQYF
>TRBV20-1|TRBJ2-5|TRBD2|-
TGCAGTGCTACCCCTCAAGCGGGGAGGTCGGGCAGAGAGACCCAGTACTTC
CSATPQAGRSGRETQYF
>TRBV7-2|TRBJ1-1|-|many
TGTGCCAGCAGCCAAGTTTTCCCTGAAGCTTTCTTT
CASSQVFPEAFF